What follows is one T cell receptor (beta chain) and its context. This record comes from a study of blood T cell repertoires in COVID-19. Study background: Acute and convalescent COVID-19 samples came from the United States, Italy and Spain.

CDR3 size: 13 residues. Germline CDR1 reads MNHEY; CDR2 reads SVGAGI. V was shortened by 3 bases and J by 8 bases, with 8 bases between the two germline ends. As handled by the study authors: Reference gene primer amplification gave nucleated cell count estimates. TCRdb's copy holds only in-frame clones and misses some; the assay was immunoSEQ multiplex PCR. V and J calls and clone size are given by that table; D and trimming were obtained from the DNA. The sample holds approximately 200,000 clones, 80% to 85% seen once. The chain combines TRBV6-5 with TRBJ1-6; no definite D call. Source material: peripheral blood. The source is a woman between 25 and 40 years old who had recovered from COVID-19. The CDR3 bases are TGTGCCAGCAGTTATAATCGGGATTCACCCCTCCACTTT. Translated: CASSYNRDSPLHF.